This TCR beta chain was identified in a study of blood T cell repertoires in COVID-19. The table came from immunoSEQ multiplex PCR; TCRdb's copy has only in-frame clones and leaves some out. The table has roughly 220,000 clones, 80% seen once; the top ten hold around 4%. This CDR3 has 18 amino acids. Germline V lookup: CDR1 MDHEN, CDR2 SYDVKM. With 7 bases clipped from V and 5 bases from J, the junction kept 18 bases outside the gene matches. The sequencing sample was made of PBMCs or T cells enriched from blood (not recorded which). This clonotype was obtained from a man in his thirties or forties with acute COVID-19. The chain employs TRBV28 and TRBJ2-5, with 11 bases aligning to TRBD2. CDR3 nucleotide sequence: TGTGCCAGCAAACCTACGGGACTAGCGGCTAAGGCGTGGGAGACCCAGTACTTC. This encodes CASKPTGLAAKAWETQYF. The variable domain in full, completed from reference TRBV28 and TRBJ2-5, reads DVKVTQSSRYLVKRTGEKVFLECVQDMDHENMFWYRQDPGLGLRLIYFSYDVKMKEKGDIPEGYSVSREKKERFSLILESASTNQTSMYLCASKPTGLAAKAWETQYFGPGTRLLVL.